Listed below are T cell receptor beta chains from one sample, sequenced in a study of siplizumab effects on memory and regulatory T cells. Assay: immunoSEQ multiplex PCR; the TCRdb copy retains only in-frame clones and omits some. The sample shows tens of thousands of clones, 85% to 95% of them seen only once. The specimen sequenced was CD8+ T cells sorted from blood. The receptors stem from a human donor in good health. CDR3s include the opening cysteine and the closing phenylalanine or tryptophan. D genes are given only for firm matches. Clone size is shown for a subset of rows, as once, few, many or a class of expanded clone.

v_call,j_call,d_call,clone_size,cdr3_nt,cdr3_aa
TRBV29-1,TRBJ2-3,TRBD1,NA,TGCAGCGTTGAAGGACAGGGATACACAGATACGCAGTATTTT,CSVEGQGYTDTQYF
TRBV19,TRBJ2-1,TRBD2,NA,TGTGCCAGTAGTACTAGCGGGGGGGCCTACAATGAGCAGTTCTTC,CASSTSGGAYNEQFF
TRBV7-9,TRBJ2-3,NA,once,TGTGCCAGCAGCTTAGTGGCAGGGTCGGGAGATACGCAGTATTTT,CASSLVAGSGDTQYF
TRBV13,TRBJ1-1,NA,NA,TGTGCCAGCAGTCCACCCAGGGGTACCGAAGCTTTCTTT,CASSPPRGTEAFF
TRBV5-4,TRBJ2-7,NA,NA,TGTGCCAGCAGCCCTCCTGACTCCTACGAGCAGTACTTC,CASSPPDSYEQYF
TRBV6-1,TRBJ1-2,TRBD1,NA,TGTGCCAGCAGCCCCTCGCCCACAGGGGGCGGCGGCTACACCTTC,CASSPSPTGGGGYTF
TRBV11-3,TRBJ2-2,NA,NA,TGTGCCAGCAGCTTGGAGGGCCGGGAGCTGTTTTTT,CASSLEGRELFF
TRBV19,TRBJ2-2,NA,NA,TGTGCCAGTAGTATCCCCAACGGGGAGCTGTTTTTT,CASSIPNGELFF
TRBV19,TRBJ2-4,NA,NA,TGTGCCAGTAGTATTTCGGTTATAGCCAAAAACATTCAGTACTTC,CASSISVIAKNIQYF
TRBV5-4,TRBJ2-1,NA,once,TGTGCCAGCAGCTTGATCACAGAGCAGTTCTTC,CASSLITEQFF
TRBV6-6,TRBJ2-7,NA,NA,TGTGCCAGCAGTCCACCGGGGGACCCATCCTACGAGCAGTACTTC,CASSPPGDPSYEQYF
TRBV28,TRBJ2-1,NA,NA,TGTGCCAGCAGTACCCGGGGCGGGTCAGATGAGCAGTTCTTC,CASSTRGGSDEQFF
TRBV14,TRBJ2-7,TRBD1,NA,TGTGCCAGCAGCCAAGGACAGGGGGCCTGGTACGAGCAGTACTTC,CASSQGQGAWYEQYF
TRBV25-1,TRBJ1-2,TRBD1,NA,TGTGCCAGCAGTGGCATACCGGGACAGGGGGCTCAAAGGTATGGCTACACCTTC,CASSGIPGQGAQRYGYTF
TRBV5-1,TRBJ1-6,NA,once,TGCGCCAGCAGCTTGGGCGGCAATTCACCCCTCCACTTT,CASSLGGNSPLHF
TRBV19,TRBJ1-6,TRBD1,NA,TGTGCCAGTACCACGACAGGGGGAAATTCACCCCTCCACTTT,CASTTTGGNSPLHF
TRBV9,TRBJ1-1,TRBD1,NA,TGTGCGATGGGGACAGGGAACACTGAAGCTTTCTTT,CAMGTGNTEAFF
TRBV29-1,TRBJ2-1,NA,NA,TGCAGCGTTGAAGTCGCCGGGGCGGAGCAGTTCTTC,CSVEVAGAEQFF
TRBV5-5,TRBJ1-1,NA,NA,TGTGCCAGCAGCTCCCCCGAACGAGAAGCTTTCTTT,CASSSPEREAFF
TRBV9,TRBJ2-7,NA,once,TGTGCCAGCAGCGTAGACGGGCTCTTCGAGCAGTACTTC,CASSVDGLFEQYF
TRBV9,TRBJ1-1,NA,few,TGTGCCAGCAGCCCAACTACAGGATCTGACACTGAAGCTTTCTTT,CASSPTTGSDTEAFF
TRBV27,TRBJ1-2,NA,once,TGTGCCAGCAGGGGCCTCGGTACAGTAGGCTACACCTTC,CASRGLGTVGYTF
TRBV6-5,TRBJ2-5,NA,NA,TGTGCCAGCACTACAGAAGAGACCCAGTACTTC,CASTTEETQYF